Here is one T cell receptor beta chain with its context. Its antigen is unknown. This sample is drawn from a study of cytomegalovirus exposure and HLA in healthy donors. General study findings and limits: Most TCR sequences were rare, but some public TCRs occurred in many donors. The productive fraction for most TCR beta V segments was about 87% or about 30% in an earlier analysis. Researchers catalogued some 160 TCR beta chains as cytomegalovirus-associated.

Donors consisted of healthy bone marrow donors. It was with 60 Vbeta and 13 Jbeta primers that the PCR ran. Sequencing was performed with immunoSEQ multiplex PCR; in TCRdb, only in-frame clones are kept and a portion is missing. The profile shows about 220,000 clones, over 80% of them singletons. V was pared by 5 bases and J by 2 bases, with 18 bases between. Per germline, CDR1 SEHNR and CDR2 FQNEAQ (reference sequence). The CDR3 sequence is 17 residues long. This clonotype was sampled from a boy aged 2 to 10 in good health and CMV-seronegative. V usage is TRBV7-9 and J usage is TRBJ2-2; maybe TRBD1 (6 bases). The sequencing input was PBMCs. This CDR3 reads CASSLPLQGPNTGELFF. The CDR3 DNA sequence: TGTGCCAGCAGCCTCCCTTTGCAGGGGCCAAACACCGGGGAGCTGTTTTTT.